This T cell receptor (beta chain) was recorded in a study of blood T cell repertoires in COVID-19. Across the study: PBMCs, B-cell-depleted T cells, or T cells were the source of the cDNA or gDNA that made up the material.

As processed by the authors: Reference gene primers were amplified, and this amplification served to estimate nucleated cell counts. Clones were read by immunoSEQ multiplex PCR, and TCRdb kept only the in-frame ones, dropping some. V, J and clone size are taken as reported in that table, and D and trimming were inferred from the DNA itself. The table includes 150,000 to 200,000 clones, roughly 90% detected once. The V and J ends lost 6 bases and 7 bases respectively, with 16 bases between them. The CDR3 runs 15 residues. Germline CDR1 MNHEY, CDR2 SMNVEV (reference sequence). The chain combines TRBV27 with TRBJ1-6, with D unclear. The sequenced sample was peripheral blood. The sequence came from a man between 18 and 35 years old with acute or convalescent COVID-19. CDR3 coding DNA: TGTGCCAGCAGGTTAATGGTGGGAGCCAATTCACCCCTCCACTTT. Amino acids: CASRLMVGANSPLHF.